This record covers a single T cell receptor (beta chain). Antigen: not known. Alongside a J-beta primer mix, a sample-barcoded 5' primer served in a second PCR lasting roughly 7 to 11 cycles. Via MiXCR, TCRdb re-called the 5' RACE reads, giving one row per CDR3 protein. The sample records 1.8 million or so distinct CDR3 sequences, roughly two fifths being singletons. Per sample, a minimum of 6.5 million PBMCs were isolated. This sample was taken from a study of blood T cells in healthy people across ages. CDR3 length: 14 residues. Per the germline V gene, CDR1 is SGDLS and CDR2 is YYNGEE. V lost 0 bases to trimming and J lost 9 bases, with 13 bases between them. Overall study results and limits: As naive T cell percentage varied, TCR beta diversity correlated strongly with it.

The TCR comes from a human donor in good health. The sample was blood. The rearrangement links TRBV9 to TRBJ2-1, with D possibly TRBD2 on 7 matching bases. CDR3 amino acids: CASSVGGGAVEQFF. The DNA of the CDR3 is TGTGCCAGCAGCGTAGGAGGGGGGGCGGTTGAGCAGTTCTTC.